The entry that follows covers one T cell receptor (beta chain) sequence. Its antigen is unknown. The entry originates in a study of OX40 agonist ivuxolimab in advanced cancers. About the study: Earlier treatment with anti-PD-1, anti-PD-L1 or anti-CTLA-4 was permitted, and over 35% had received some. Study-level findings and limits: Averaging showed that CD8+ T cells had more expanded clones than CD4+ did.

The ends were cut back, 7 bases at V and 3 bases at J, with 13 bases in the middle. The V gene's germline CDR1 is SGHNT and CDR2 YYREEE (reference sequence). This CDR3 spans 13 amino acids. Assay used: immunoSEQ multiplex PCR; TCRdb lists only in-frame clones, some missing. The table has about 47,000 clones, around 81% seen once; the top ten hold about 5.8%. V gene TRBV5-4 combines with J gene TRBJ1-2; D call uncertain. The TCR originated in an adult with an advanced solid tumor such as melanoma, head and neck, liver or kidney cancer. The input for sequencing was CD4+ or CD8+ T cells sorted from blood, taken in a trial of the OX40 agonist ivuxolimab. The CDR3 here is CASFGGEDYGYTF. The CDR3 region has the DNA TGTGCCAGCTTCGGTGGAGAAGACTATGGCTACACCTTC.